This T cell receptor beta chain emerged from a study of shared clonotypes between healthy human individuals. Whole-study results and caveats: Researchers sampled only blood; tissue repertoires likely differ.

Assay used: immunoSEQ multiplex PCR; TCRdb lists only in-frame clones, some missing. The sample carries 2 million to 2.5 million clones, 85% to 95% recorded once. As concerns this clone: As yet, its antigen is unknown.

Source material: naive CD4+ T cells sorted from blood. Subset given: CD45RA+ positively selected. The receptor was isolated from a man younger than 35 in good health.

CDR3: CASSKAQGAVLRSTDTQYF. CDR3 nucleotide sequence: TGTGCCAGCAGCAAAGCGCAGGGCGCCGTACTCCGGAGCACAGATACGCAGTATTTT. This chain uses TRBV21-1 with TRBJ2-3; the DNA was not used to check the table's D call, TRBD1. TRBV21-1 is a known pseudogene. CDR3 size: 19 residues.